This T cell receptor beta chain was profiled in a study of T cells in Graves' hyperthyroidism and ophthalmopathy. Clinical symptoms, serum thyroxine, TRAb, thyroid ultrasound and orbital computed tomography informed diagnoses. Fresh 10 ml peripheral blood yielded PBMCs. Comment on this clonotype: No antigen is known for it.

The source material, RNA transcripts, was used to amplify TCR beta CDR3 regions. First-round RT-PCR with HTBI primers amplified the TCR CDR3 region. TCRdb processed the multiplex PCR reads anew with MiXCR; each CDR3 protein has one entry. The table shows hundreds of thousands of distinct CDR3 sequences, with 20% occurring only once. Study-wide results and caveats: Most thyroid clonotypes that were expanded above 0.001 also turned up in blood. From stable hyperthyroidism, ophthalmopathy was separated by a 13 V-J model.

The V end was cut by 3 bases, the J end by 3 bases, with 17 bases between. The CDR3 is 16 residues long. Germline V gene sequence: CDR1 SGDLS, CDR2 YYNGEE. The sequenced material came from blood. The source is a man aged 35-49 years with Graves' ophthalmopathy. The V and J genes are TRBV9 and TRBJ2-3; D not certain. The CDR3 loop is CASSESRVVRTDTQYF. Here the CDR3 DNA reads TGTGCCAGCAGCGAATCAAGGGTAGTGAGAACAGATACGCAGTATTTT.